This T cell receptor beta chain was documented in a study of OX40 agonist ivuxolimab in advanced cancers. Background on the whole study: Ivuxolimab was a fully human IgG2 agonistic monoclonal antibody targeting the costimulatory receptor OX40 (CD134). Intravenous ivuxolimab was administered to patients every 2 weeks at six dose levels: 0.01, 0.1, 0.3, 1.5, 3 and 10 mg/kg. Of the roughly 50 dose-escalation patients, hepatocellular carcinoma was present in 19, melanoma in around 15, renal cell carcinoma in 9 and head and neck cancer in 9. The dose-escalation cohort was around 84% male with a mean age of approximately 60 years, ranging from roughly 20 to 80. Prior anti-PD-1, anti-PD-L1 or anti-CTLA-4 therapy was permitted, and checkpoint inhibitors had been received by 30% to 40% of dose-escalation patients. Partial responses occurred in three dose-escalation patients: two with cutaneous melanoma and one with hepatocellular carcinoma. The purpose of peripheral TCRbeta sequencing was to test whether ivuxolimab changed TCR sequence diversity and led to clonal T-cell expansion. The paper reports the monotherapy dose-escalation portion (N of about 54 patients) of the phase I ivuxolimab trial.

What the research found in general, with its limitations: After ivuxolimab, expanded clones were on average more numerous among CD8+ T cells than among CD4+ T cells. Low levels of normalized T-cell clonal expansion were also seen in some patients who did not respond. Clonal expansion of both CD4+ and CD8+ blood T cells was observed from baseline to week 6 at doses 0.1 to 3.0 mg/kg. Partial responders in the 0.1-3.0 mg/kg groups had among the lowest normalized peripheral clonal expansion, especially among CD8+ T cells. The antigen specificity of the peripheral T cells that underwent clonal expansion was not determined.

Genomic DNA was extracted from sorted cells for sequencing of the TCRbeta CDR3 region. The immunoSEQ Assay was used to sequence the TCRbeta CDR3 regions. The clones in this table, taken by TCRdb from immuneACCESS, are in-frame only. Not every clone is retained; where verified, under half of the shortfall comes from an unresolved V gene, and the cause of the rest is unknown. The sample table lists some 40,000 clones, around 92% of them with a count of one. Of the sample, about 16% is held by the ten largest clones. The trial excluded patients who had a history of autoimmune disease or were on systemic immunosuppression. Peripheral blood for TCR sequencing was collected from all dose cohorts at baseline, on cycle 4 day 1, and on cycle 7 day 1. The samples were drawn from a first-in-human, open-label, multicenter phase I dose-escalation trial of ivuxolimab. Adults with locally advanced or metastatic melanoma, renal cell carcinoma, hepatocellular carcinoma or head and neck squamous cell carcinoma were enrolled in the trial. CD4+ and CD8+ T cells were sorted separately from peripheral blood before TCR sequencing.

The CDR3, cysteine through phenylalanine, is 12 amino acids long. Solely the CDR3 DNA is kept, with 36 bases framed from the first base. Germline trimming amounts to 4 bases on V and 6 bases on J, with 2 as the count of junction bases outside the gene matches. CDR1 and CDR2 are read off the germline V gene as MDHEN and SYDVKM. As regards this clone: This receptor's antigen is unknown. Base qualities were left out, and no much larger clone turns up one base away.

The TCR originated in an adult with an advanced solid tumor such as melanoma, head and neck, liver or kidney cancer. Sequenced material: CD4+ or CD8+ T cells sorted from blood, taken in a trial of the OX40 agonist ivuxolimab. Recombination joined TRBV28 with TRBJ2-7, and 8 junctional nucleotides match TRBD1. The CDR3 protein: CASSSTGVEQYF. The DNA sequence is TGTGCCAGCAGTTCGACAGGGGTCGAGCAGTACTTC.